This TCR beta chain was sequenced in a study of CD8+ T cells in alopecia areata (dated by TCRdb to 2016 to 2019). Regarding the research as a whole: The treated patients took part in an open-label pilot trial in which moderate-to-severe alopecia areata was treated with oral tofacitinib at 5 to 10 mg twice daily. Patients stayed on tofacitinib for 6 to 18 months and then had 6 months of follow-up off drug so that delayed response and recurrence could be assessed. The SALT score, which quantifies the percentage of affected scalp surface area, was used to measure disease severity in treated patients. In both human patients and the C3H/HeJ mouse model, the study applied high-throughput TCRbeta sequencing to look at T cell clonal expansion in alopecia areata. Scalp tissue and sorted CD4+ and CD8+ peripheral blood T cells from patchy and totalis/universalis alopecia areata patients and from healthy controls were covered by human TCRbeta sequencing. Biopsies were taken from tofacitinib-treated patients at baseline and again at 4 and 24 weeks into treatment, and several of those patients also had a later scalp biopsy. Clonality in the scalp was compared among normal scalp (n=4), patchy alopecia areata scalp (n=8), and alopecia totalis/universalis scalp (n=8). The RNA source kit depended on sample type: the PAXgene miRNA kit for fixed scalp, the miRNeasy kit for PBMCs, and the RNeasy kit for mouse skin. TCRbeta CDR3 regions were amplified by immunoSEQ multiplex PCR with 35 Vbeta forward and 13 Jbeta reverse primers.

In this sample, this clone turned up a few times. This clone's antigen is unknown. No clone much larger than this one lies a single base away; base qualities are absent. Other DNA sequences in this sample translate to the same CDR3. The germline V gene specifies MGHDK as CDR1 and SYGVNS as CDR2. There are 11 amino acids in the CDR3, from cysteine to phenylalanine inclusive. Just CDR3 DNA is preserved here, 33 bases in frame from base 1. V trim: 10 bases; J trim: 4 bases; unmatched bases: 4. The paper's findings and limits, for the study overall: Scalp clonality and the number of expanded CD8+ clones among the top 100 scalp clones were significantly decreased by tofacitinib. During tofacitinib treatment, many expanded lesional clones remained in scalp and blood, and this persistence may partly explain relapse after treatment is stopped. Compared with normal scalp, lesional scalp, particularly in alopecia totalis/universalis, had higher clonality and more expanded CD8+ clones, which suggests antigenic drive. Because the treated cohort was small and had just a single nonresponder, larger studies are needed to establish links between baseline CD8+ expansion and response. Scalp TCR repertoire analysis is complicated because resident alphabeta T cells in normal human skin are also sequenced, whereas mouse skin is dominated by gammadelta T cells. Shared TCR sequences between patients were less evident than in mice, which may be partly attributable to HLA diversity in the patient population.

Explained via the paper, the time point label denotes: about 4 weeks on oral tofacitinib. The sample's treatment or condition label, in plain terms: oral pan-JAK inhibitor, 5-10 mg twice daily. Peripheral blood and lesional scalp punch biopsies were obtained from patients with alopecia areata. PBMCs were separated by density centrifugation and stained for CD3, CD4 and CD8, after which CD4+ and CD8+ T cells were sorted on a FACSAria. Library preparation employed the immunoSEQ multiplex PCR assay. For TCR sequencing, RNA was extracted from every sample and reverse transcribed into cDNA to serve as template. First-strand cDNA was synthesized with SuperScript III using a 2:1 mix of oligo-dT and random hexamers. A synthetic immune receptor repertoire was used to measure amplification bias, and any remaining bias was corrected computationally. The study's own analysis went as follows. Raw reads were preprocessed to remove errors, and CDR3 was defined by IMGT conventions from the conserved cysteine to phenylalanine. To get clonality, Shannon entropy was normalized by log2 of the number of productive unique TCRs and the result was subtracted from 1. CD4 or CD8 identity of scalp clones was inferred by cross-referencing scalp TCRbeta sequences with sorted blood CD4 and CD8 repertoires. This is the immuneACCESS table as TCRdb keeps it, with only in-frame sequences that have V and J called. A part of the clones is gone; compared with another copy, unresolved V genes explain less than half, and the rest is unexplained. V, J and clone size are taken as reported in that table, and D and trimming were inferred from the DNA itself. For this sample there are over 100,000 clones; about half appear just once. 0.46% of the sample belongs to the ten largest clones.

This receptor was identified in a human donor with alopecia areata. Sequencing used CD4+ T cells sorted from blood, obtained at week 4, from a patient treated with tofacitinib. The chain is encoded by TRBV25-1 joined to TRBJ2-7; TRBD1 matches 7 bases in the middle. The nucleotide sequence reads TGTGCCACTGGGACAGCATACGAGCAGTACTTC. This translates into CATGTAYEQYF.